This T cell receptor (beta chain) was obtained from a study of blood T cell repertoires in COVID-19. Study overall: COVID-19 samples, acute and convalescent, were from the United States, Italy and Spain.

With V trimmed by 3 bases and J by 6 bases, 7 bases remained unmatched. This CDR3 is 15 amino acids long. The germline CDR1 and CDR2 sequences are SGHVS and FNYEAQ. Measured with immunoSEQ multiplex PCR; TCRdb has only the in-frame clones, and not every one. The table shows roughly 240,000 clones, with under 90% occurring only once. V is TRBV7-6 and J is TRBJ2-3; 9 bases map to TRBD1. This receptor was taken from a woman in her 40s who had been exposed to COVID-19. The sequencing input was PBMCs or T cells enriched from blood (not recorded which). CDR3 loop: CASSLGQGIVDTQYF. The CDR3 region has the DNA TGTGCCAGCAGCTTGGGACAGGGAATCGTGGATACGCAGTATTTT.